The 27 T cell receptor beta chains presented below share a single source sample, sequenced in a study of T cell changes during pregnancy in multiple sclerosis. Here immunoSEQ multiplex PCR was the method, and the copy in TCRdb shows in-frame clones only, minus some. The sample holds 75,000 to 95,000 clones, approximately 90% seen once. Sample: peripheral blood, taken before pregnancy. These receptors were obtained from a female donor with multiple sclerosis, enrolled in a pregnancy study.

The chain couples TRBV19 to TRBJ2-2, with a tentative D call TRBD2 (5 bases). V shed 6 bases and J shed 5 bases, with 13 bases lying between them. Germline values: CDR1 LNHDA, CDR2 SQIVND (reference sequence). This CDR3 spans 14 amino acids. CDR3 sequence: CASSSNGLTGELFF. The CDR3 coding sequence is TGTGCCAGTAGCTCGAATGGACTTACCGGGGAGCTGTTTTTT.

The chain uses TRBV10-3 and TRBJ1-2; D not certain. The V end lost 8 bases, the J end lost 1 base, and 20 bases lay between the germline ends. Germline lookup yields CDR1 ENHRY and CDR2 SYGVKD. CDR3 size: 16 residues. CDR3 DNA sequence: TGTGCCATCGGGGAGAGTCGATTCGTCCGTAACTATGGCTACACCTTC. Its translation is CAIGESRFVRNYGYTF.

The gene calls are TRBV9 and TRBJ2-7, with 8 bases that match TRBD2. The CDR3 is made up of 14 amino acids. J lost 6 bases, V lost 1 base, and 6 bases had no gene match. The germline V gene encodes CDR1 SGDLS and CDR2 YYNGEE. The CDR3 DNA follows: TGTGCCAGCAGCGTATCTAGCGGGTCCCTCGAGCAGTACTTC. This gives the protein CASSVSSGSLEQYF.

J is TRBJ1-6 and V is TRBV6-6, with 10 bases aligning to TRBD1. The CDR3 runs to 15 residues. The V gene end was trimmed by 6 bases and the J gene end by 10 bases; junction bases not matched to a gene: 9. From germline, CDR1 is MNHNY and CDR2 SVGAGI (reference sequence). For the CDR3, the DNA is TGTGCCAGCAGCGGTCCGGACAGGGGGGGATCACCCCTCCACTTT. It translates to CASSGPDRGGSPLHF.

CDR3 coding DNA: TGTGCCAGCAGGTCTTTCCGAGCGGGAACGTCCTACGAGCAGTACTTC. Protein: CASRSFRAGTSYEQYF. V gene TRBV7-9 combines with J gene TRBJ2-7; 7 nucleotides align to TRBD2. CDR3 length: 16 residues. The germline V gene has CDR1 SEHNR and CDR2 FQNEAQ (reference sequence). With V trimmed by 6 bases and J by 1 base, 12 bases remained unmatched.

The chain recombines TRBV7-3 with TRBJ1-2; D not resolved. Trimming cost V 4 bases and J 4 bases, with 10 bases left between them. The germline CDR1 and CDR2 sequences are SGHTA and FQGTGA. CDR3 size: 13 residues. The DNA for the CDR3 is TGTGCCAGCAGCTCTACGAGGTCCTATGGCTACACCTTC. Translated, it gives CASSSTRSYGYTF.

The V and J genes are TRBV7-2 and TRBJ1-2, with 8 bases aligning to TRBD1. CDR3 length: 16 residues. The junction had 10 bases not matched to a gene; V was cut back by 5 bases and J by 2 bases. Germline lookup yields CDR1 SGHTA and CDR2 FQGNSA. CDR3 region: CASSLHPTGENYGYTF. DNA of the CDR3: TGTGCCAGCAGCCTCCACCCGACAGGGGAGAACTATGGCTACACCTTC. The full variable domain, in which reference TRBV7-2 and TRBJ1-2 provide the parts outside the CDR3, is GAGVSQSPSNKVTEKGKDVELRCDPISGHTALYWYRQSLGQGLEFLIYFQGNSAPDKSGLPSDRFSAERTGGSVSTLTIQRTQQEDSAVYLCASSLHPTGENYGYTFGSGTRLTVV.

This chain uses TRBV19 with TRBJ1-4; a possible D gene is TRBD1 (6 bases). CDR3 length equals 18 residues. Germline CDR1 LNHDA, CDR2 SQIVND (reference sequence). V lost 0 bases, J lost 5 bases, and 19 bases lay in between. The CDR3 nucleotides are TGTGCCAGTAGTATAGATAGGTGGGGGGGCCGGCACAATGAAAAACTGTTTTTT. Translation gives CASSIDRWGGRHNEKLFF.

In nucleotides, the CDR3 is TGTGCCAGCAGGAAGACAGGGTTTAGAGAGACCCAGTACTTC. This sequence encodes CASRKTGFRETQYF. The rearrangement links TRBV2 to TRBJ2-5; 7 bases map to TRBD1. V trimming: 6 bases; J trimming: 4 bases; junction bases outside the gene matches: 8. CDR1 is SNHLY, CDR2 FYNNEI, per germline. This CDR3 spans 14 amino acids.

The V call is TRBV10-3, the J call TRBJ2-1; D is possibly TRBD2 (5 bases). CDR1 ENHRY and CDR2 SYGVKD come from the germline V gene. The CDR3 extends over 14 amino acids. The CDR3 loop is CASTREPTYNEQFF. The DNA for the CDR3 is TGTGCGTCTACCCGGGAACCCACGTACAATGAGCAGTTCTTC.

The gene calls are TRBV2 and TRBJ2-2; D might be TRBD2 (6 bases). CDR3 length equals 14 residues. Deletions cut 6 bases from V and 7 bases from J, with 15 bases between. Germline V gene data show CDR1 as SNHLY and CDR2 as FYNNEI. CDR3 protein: CASRAQGSGGELFF. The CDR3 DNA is TGTGCCAGCAGGGCGCAGGGTAGCGGCGGGGAGCTGTTTTTT.

As DNA, the CDR3 is TGCGCCAGCAGCTTGACTAGCCCACCGGCAGATACGCAGTATTTT. Translating it yields CASSLTSPPADTQYF. The chain couples TRBV5-1 to TRBJ2-3; possible D gene TRBD2, 6 bases. Trimming took 1 base from V and 4 from J, leaving 13 bases between them. This CDR3 has 15 amino acids. Germline lookup yields CDR1 SGHRS and CDR2 YFSETQ.

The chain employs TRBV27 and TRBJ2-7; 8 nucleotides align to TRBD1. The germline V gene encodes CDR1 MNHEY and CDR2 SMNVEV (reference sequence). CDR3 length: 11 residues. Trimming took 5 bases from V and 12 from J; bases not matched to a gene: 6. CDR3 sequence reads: CASSLWDRMYF. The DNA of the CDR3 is TGTGCCAGCAGTCTATGGGACAGGATGTACTTC.

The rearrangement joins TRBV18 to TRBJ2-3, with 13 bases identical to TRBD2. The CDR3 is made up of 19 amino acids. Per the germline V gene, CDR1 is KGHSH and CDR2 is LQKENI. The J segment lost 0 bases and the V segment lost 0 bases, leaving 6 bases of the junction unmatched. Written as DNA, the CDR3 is TGTGCCAGCTCACCACCTAGGACTAGCGGGGGCTCTAGCACAGATACGCAGTATTTT. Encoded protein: CASSPPRTSGGSSTDTQYF. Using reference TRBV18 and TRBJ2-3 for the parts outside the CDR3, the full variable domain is NAGVMQNPRHLVRRRGQEARLRCSPMKGHSHVYWYRQLPEEGLKFMVYLQKENIIDESGMPKERFSAEFPKEGPSILRIQQVVRGDSAAYFCASSPPRTSGGSSTDTQYFGPGTRLTVL.

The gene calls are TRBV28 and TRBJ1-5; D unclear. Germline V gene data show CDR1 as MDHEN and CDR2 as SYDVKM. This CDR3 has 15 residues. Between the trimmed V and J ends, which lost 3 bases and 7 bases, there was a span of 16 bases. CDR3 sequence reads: CASSLRLAGNQPQHF. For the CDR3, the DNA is TGTGCCAGCAGTTTGCGGTTGGCCGGGAACCAGCCCCAGCATTTT.

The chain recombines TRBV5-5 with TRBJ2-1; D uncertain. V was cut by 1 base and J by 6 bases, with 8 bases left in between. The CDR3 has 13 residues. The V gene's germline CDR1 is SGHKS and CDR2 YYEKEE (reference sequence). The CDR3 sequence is CASSLFSFNEQFF. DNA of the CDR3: TGTGCCAGCAGCTTGTTCTCGTTCAATGAGCAGTTCTTC.

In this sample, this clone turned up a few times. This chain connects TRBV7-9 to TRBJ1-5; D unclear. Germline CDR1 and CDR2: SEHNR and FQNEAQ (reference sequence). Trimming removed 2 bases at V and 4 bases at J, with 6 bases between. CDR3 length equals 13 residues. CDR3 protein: CASSLSQNQPQHF. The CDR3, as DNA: TGTGCCAGCAGCTTATCCCAAAATCAGCCCCAGCATTTT.

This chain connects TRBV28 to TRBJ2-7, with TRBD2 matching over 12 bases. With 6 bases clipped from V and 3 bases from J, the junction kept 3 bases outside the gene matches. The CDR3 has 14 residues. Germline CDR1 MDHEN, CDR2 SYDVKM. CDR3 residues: CASSPTSGSYEQYF. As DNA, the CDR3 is TGTGCCAGCAGCCCGACTAGCGGGAGCTACGAGCAGTACTTC.

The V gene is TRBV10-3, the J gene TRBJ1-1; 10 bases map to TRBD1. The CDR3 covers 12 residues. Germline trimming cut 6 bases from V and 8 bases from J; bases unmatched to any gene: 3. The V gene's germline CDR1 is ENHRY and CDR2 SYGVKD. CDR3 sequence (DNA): TGTGCCATCAGGGGGACAGGGGTAGAAGCTTTCTTT. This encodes CAIRGTGVEAFF.

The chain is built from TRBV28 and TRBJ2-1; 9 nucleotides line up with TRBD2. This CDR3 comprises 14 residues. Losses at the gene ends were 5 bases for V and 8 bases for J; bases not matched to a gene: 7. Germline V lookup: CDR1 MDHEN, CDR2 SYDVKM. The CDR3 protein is CASSLSGRTDEQFF. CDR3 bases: TGTGCCAGCAGTCTAAGCGGGAGGACGGATGAGCAGTTCTTC.

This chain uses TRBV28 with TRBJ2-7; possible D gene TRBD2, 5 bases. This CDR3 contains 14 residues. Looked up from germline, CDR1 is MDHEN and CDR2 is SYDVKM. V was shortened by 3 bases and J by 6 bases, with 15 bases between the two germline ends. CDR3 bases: TGTGCCAGCAGTTTGGTGGGAGCAGGATCCGAGCAGTACTTC. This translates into CASSLVGAGSEQYF.

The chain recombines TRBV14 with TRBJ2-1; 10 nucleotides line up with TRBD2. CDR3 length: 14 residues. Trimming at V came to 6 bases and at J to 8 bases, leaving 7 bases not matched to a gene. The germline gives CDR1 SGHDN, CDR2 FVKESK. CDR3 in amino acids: CASSVTSGIDEQFF. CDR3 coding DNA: TGTGCCAGCAGTGTTACTAGCGGGATTGATGAGCAGTTCTTC. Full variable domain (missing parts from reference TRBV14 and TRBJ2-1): EAGVTQFPSHSVIEKGQTVTLRCDPISGHDNLYWYRRVMGKEIKFLLHFVKESKQDESGMPNNRFLAERTGGTYSTLKVQPAELEDSGVYFCASSVTSGIDEQFFGPGTRLTVL.

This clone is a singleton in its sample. The CDR3 DNA sequence: TGTGCCAGCAGCTTTTTCCCCCGGGGCCCGCGGGGGGGGCCCCAGCATTTT. Translation gives CASSFFPRGPRGGPQHF. The chain carries TRBV7-6 and TRBJ1-5, with D possibly matching TRBD1 (5 bases). The CDR3 runs 17 residues. Trimming removed 3 bases from V and 9 bases from J, with 24 bases in between. Per germline, CDR1 SGHVS and CDR2 FNYEAQ. The whole variable domain, filled in from reference TRBV7-6 and TRBJ1-5, reads GAGVSQSPRYKVTKRGQDVALRCDPISGHVSLYWYRQALGQGPEFLTYFNYEAQQDKSGLPNDRFSAERPEGSISTLTIQRTEQRDSAMYRCASSFFPRGPRGGPQHFGDGTRLSIL.

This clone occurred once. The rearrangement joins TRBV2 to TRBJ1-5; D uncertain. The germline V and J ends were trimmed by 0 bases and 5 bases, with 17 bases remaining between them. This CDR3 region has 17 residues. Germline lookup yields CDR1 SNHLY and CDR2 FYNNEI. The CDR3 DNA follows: TGTGCCAGCAGTGAAGCGCTTCTTGCCAGTTCCTATCAGCCCCAGCATTTT. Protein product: CASSEALLASSYQPQHF.

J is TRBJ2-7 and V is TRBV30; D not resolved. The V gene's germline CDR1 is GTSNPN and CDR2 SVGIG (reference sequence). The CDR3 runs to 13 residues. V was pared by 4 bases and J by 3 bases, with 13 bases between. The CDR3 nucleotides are TGTGCCTGGACCTTAATTGGGCTCTACGAGCAGTACTTC. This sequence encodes CAWTLIGLYEQYF.

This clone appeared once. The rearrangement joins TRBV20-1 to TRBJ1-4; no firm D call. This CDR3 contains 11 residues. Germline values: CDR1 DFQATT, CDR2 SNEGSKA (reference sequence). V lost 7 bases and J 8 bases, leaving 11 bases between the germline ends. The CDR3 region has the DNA TGCAGTGGAACAGAAGGCGAAAAACTGTTTTTT. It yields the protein CSGTEGEKLFF.

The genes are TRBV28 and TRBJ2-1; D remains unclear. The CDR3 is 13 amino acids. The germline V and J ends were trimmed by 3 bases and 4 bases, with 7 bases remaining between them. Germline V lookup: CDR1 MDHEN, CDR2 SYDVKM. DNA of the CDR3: TGTGCCAGCAGTTTCTCAGGTTACAATGAGCAGTTCTTC. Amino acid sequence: CASSFSGYNEQFF.